This T cell receptor (beta chain) was obtained from a study of cytomegalovirus exposure and HLA in healthy donors. V dropped 3 bases and J dropped 1 base, with 15 bases sitting between them. This CDR3 is 15 amino acids long. Germline assignment: CDR1 SQVTM and CDR2 ANQGSEA. Whole-study findings and limits: Reportedly, HLA-A and HLA-B alleles of most subjects were accurately predicted from TCR beta.

Turning to this clone: The antigen is undetermined.

PCR employed 60 Vbeta and 13 Jbeta primers. Some clones are missing from TCRdb's copy, which holds only in-frame ones; the method was immunoSEQ multiplex PCR. This sample's table has about 210,000 clones. The rearrangement uses TRBV29-1 and TRBJ1-1, with D unresolved. The sample consisted of PBMCs. The clonotype originates from a woman in her twenties or thirties in good health and CMV-seropositive. The CDR3 nucleotides are TGCAGCGTTGAGCGATTTGACTCCTCGAACACTGAAGCTTTCTTT. It translates to CSVERFDSSNTEAFF. Complete variable domain (other parts from reference TRBV29-1 and TRBJ1-1): SAVISQKPSRDICQRGTSLTIQCQVDSQVTMMFWYRQQPGQSLTLIATANQGSEATYESGFVIDKFPISRPNLTFSTLTVSNMSPEDSSIYLCSVERFDSSNTEAFFGQGTRLTVV.